The rows below give T cell receptor beta chains drawn from one sample of a study of read filtering for tumor transcriptome and immune sequencing. TCRdb independently ran MiXCR on the reads; one entry per CDR3 protein. The table records about 30,000 distinct CDR3 sequences, under 20% of them present only once. The sequencing sample was made of a population of CD138-negative cells sorted from bone marrow. These TCRs come from a donor over 35 with multiple myeloma. Each CDR3 is given with its conserved first and last residue. A D gene is named only where the DNA matches it firmly. Expanded clones get a size class; other rows say once, few or many, or leave the size out.

size: many
length: 10
D: -
V: TRBV29-1
J: TRBJ1-2
CDR3: CSVETGGYTF
DNA: TGCAGCGTTGAGACAGGCGGCTACACCTTC

size: many
length: 14
D: -
V: TRBV3-1
J: TRBJ1-1
CDR3: CASSQDRQGYEAFF
DNA: TGTGCCAGCAGCCAAGATCGGCAGGGGTATGAAGCTTTCTTT

size: -
length: 18
D: TRBD1
V: TRBV7-8
J: TRBJ1-5
CDR3: CASSSRGTGEKGKQPQLF
DNA: TGTGCCAGCAGCTCACGTGGGACAGGGGAAAAGGGCAAACAGCCCCAGCTTTTT

size: many
length: 14
D: -
V: TRBV7-8
J: TRBJ2-1
CDR3: CASSLGGRGREQFF
DNA: TGTGCCAGCAGCTTAGGAGGGAGAGGGCGCGAGCAGTTCTTC

size: -
length: 16
D: TRBD2
V: TRBV18
J: TRBJ2-4
CDR3: CASSPLGTSLENIQYF
DNA: TGTGCCAGCTCACCACTAGGGACTAGCCTAGAGAACATTCAGTACTTC

size: few
length: 16
D: -
V: TRBV4-2
J: TRBJ1-6
CDR3: CASSQAVEGGDSPLHF
DNA: TGTGCCAGCAGCCAAGCGGTGGAGGGGGGGGATTCACCCCTCCACTTT

size: many
length: 17
D: -
V: TRBV24-1
J: TRBJ1-2
CDR3: CATSDPITGKDMDGYTF
DNA: TGTGCCACCAGTGACCCTATAACAGGGAAGGATATGGATGGCTACACCTTC

size: -
length: 15
D: -
V: TRBV12-3/TRBV12-4
J: TRBJ1-5
CDR3: CASREDGSSNQPQHF
DNA: TGTGCCAGCAGGGAAGACGGCTCCAGCAATCAGCCCCAGCATTTT

size: -
length: 11
D: -
V: TRBV20-1
J: TRBJ2-1
CDR3: CGARRGPTPFF
DNA: TGCGGTGCTAGGCGCGGGCCCACTCCGTTCTTT

size: many
length: 13
D: -
V: TRBV18
J: TRBJ1-5
CDR3: CASSLGTLQPQHF
DNA: TGTGCCAGCTCACTAGGCACCCTACAGCCCCAGCATTTT

size: many
length: 13
D: TRBD2
V: TRBV24-1
J: TRBJ2-7
CDR3: CATSGTSGDEQYF
DNA: TGTGCCACCAGCGGGACTAGCGGGGACGAGCAGTACTTC